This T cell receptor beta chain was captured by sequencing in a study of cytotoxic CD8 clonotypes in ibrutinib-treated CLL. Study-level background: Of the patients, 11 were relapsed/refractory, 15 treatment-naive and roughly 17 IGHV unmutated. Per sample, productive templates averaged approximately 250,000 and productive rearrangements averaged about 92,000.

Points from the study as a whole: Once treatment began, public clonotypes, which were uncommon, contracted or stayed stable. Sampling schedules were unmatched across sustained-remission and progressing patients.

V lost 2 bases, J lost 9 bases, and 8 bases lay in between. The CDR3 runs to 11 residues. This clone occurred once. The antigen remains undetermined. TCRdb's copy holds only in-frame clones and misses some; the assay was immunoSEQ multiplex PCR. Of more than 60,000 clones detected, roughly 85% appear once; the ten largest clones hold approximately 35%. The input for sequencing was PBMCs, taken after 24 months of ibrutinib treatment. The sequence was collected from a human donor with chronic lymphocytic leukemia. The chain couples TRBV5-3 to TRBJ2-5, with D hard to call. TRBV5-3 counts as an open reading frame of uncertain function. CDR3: CARSFDQAQYF. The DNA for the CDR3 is TGTGCCAGAAGCTTCGATCAGGCCCAGTACTTC.